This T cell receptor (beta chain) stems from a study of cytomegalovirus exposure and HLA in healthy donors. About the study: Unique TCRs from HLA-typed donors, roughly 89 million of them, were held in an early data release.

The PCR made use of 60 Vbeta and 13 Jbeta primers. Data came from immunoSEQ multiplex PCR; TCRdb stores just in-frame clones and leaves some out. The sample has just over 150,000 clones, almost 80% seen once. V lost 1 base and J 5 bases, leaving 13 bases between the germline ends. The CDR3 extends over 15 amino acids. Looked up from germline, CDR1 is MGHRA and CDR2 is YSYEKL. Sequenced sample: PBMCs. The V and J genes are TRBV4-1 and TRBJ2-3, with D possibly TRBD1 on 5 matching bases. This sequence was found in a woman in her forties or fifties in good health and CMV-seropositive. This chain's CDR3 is CASSQGKAGLDTQYF. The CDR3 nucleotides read TGCGCCAGCAGCCAAGGGAAGGCAGGGCTAGATACGCAGTATTTT.